In its sample, the clone carrying this T cell receptor (beta chain) was seen many times. The V end lost 8 bases, the J end lost 1 base, and 12 bases lay between the germline ends. This CDR3 region has 13 residues. Germline lookup yields CDR1 MNHNS and CDR2 SASEGT. This specimen belongs to a study of neurological immune-mediated disorders. Across the whole study: Multiple sclerosis patients numbering approximately 35 comprised around 31 relapsing-remitting and 3 secondary progressive patients.

Synthesis of cDNA was accomplished via 5'RACE employing 10-nucleotide random UMIs. One entry per CDR3 protein results from TCRdb running MiXCR on the 5' RACE reads. The table records roughly 71,000 distinct CDR3 sequences, approximately 4.1% of them present only once. Source material: PBMCs. The sequence was obtained from a man aged 25-45 years with multiple sclerosis. The chain joins TRBV6-1 to TRBJ2-7; D perhaps matches TRBD2 (6 bases). The CDR3 DNA follows: TGTGCCAGCCGGTGGGGACTTTCCTACGAGCAGTACTTC. It yields the protein CASRWGLSYEQYF.